This T cell receptor beta chain was sequenced in a study of T cells in Graves' hyperthyroidism and ophthalmopathy. This clonotype has a count of ten or more. RNA transcripts gave rise to amplified TCR beta CDR3 regions. First-round RT-PCR targeting the TCR CDR3 was performed with the HTBI primer set. TCRdb independently ran MiXCR on the multiplex PCR reads; one entry per CDR3 protein. The sample shows under 350,000 distinct CDR3 sequences, 18% of them seen only once. These patients, aged 18 to 65, had recently diagnosed hyperthyroidism lasting under 2 months. Around 10 ml fresh peripheral blood yielded the PBMCs. The sample comprised blood. The TCR comes from a woman in her forties or fifties with Graves' hyperthyroidism.

The CDR3: CASSQLAGGQGETQYF. The CDR3 DNA sequence: TGTGCCAGCAGTCAGCTAGCGGGGGGCCAGGGAGAGACCCAGTACTTC. The chain has TRBV12-3 or TRBV12-4 and TRBJ2-5, with 11 nucleotides matching TRBD2. V was pared by 5 bases and J by 4 bases, with 9 bases of the junction left unmatched. The CDR3 sequence is 16 residues long.